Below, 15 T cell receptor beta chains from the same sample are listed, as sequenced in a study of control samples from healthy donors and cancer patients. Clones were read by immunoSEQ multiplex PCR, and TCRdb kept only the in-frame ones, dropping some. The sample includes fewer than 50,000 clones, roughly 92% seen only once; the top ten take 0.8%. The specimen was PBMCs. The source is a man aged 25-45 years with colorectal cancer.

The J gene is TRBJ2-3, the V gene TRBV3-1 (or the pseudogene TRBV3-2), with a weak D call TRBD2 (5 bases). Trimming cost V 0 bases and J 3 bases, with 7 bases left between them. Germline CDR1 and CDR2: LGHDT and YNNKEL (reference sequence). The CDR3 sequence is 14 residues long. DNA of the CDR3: TGTGCCAGCAGCCAAGATGGAGGAACAGATACGCAGTATTTT. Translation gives CASSQDGGTDTQYF.

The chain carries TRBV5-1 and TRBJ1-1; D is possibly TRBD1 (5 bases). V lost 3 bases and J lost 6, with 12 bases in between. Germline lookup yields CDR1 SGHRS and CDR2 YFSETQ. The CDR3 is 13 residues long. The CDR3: CASSSQGNAEAFF. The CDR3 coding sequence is TGCGCCAGCAGCTCTCAGGGTAATGCTGAAGCTTTCTTT.

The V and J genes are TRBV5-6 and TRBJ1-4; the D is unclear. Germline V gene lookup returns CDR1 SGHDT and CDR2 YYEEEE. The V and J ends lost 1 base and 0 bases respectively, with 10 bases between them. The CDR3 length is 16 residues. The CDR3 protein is CASSLSMETTNEKLFF. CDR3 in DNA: TGTGCCAGCAGCTTGAGTATGGAGACAACTAATGAAAAACTGTTTTTT.

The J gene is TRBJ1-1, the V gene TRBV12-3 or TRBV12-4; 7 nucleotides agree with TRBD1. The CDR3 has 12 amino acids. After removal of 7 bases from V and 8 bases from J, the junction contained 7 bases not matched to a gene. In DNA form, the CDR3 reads TGTGCCAGCAAACCACAGGGGCGGGAAGCTTTCTTT. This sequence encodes CASKPQGREAFF.

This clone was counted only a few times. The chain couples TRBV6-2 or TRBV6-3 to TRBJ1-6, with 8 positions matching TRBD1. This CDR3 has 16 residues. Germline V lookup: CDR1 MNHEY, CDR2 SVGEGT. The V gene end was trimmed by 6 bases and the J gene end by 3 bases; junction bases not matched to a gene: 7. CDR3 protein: CASSPDRVFYNSPLHF. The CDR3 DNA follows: TGTGCCAGCAGCCCGGACAGGGTCTTCTATAATTCACCCCTCCACTTT.

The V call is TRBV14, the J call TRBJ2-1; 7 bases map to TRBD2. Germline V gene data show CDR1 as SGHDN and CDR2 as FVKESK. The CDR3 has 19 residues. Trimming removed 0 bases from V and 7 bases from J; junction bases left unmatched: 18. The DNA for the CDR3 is TGTGCCAGCAGCCAAGATTACATAGTAAGACTAGCCCAGGGAAATGAGCAGTTCTTC. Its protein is CASSQDYIVRLAQGNEQFF.

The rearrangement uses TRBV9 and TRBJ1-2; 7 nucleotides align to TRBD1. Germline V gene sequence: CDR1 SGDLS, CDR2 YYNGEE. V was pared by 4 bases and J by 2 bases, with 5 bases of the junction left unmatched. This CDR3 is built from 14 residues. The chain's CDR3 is CASSPLTGNYGYTF. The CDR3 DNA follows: TGTGCCAGCAGCCCCCTGACAGGGAACTATGGCTACACCTTC.

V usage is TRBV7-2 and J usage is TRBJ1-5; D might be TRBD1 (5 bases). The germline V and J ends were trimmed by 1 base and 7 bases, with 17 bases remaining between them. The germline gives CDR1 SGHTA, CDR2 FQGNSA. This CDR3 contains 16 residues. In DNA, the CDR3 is TGTGCCAGCAGCTTAGGGGGTGGCAGGGTAGGCCAGCCCCAGCATTTT. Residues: CASSLGGGRVGQPQHF.

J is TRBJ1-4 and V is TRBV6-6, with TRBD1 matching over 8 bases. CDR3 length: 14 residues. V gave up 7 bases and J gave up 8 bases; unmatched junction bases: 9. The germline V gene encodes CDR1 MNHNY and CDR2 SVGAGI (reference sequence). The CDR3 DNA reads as TGTGCCAGCACCCGGACAGGGTTGGGCGAAAAACTGTTTTTT. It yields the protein CASTRTGLGEKLFF.

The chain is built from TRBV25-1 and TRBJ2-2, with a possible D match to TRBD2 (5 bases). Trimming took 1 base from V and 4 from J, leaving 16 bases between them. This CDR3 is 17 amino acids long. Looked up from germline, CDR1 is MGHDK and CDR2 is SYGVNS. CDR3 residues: CASSELIGHRGTGELFF. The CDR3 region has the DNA TGTGCCAGCAGTGAATTGATTGGCCACCGGGGCACCGGGGAGCTGTTTTTT.

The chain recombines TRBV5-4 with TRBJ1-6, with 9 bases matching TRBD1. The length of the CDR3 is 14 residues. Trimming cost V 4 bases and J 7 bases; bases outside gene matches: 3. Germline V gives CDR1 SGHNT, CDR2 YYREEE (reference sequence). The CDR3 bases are TGTGCCAGCAGCAGGACAGGGGAAAATTCACCCCTCCACTTT. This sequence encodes CASSRTGENSPLHF.

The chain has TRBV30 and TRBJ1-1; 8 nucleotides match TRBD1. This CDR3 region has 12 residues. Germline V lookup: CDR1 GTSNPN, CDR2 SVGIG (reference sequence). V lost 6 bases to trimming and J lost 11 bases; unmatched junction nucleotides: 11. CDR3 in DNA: TGTGCCTGTAAGCCGGACAGGGTGAAGGCTTTCTTT. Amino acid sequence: CACKPDRVKAFF.

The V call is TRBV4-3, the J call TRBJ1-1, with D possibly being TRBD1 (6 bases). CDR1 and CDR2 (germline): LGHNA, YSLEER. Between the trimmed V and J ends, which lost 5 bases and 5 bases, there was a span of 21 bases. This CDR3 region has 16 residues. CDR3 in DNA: TGCGCCAGCAGCGCAGGGGTAGGACTCAAGGGGACTGAAGCTTTCTTT. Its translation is CASSAGVGLKGTEAFF.

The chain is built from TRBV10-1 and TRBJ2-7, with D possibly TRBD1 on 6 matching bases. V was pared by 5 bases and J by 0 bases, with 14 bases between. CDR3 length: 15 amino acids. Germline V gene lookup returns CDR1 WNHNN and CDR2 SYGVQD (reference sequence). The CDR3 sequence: CASSSQGYGSYEQYV. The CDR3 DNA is TGCGCCAGCAGTAGTCAGGGGTACGGCTCCTACGAGCAGTACGTC.

In DNA form, the CDR3 reads TGTGCCAGCAGCCCACGGGACAGTGATGCCTACGAGCAGTACTTC. This encodes CASSPRDSDAYEQYF. This rearrangement joins TRBV7-9 to TRBJ2-7; 7 nucleotides agree with TRBD1. Trimming at V came to 5 bases and at J to 2 bases, leaving 9 bases not matched to a gene. The V gene's germline CDR1 is SEHNR and CDR2 FQNEAQ (reference sequence). The CDR3 covers 15 residues. Filled out from reference TRBV7-9 and TRBJ2-7, the complete variable domain reads DTGVSQNPRHKITKRGQNVTFRCDPISEHNRLYWYRQTLGQGPEFLTYFQNEAQLEKSRLLSDRFSAERPKGSFSTLEIQRTEQGDSAMYLCASSPRDSDAYEQYFGPGTRLTVT.